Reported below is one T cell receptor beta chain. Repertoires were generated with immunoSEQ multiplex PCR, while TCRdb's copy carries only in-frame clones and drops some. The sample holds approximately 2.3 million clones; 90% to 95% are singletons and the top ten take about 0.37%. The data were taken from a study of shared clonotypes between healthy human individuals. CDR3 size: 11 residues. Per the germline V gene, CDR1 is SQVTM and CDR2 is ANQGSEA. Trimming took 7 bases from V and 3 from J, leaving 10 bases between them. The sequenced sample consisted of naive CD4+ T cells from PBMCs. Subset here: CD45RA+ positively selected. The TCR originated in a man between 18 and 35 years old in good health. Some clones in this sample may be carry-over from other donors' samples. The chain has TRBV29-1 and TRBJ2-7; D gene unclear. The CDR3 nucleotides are TGCAGCGGGGAACACGACTACGAGCAGTACTTC. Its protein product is CSGEHDYEQYF.